These T cell receptor beta chains were read from a single sample in a study of T cell repertoires in cytomegalovirus infection. No cognate antigen is known for these TCRs. MiXCR, applied by TCRdb to the reads, yields one record per CDR3 protein. The sample consists of about 63,000 distinct CDR3 sequences, 20% to 25% of them appearing once. This material consisted of CD8+ T cells from cultured PBMCs, taken from culture after CMV antigen stimulation. All receptors come from a human donor in good health (CMV status not recorded). Some clones in this sample may be carry-over from other donors' samples. The CDR3 runs from the conserved cysteine through the conserved F or W. A D gene is named only where the DNA matches it firmly. Clone size appears in some rows only: once, few, many, or a class for an expanded clone.

TGTGCCAGCAGCCTAAAGGACAGGTTCTACGAGCAGTACTTC,CASSLKDRFYEQYF,.,TRBJ2-7,TRBD1,TRBV28
TGTGCCAGCAGCAAAACTGGGGTGCAGGGGGCCTACAATGAGCAGTTCTTC,CASSKTGVQGAYNEQFF,.,TRBJ2-1,TRBD1,TRBV12-3/TRBV12-4
TGTGCCAGCAGACGGGACTCAACTAGCACAGATACGCAGTATTTT,CASRRDSTSTDTQYF,.,TRBJ2-3,.,TRBV12-3/TRBV12-4
TGTGCCAGCAGTTACGGGTCCAAAAATGAGCAGTTCTTC,CASSYGSKNEQFF,.,TRBJ2-1,.,TRBV6-5
TGTGCCAGCAGCTTAGAAGGGACAGGTCGGGGCTACACCTTC,CASSLEGTGRGYTF,.,TRBJ1-2,TRBD1,TRBV7-9
TGTGCCAGCAGCCAAGGAGTAGGCAGTTCCTACGAGCAGTACTTC,CASSQGVGSSYEQYF,few,TRBJ2-7,.,TRBV14
TGTGCCAGCAGCCTGACCCCGGGACTAGCTATCACCGGGGAGCTGTTTTTT,CASSLTPGLAITGELFF,.,TRBJ2-2,TRBD2,TRBV7-2
TGCGCCAGCAGCCAAGATCACAGGGGATTTATGAACACTGAAGCTTTCTTT,CASSQDHRGFMNTEAFF,few,TRBJ1-1,TRBD1,TRBV4-3
TGTGCCCGCAGTTACTCGAATAGGGGTGATCAGCCCCAGCATTTT,CARSYSNRGDQPQHF,.,TRBJ1-5,.,TRBV6-5
TGTGCCAGCAGTTGGAGAGGGCGGAACACTGAAGCTTTCTTT,CASSWRGRNTEAFF,.,TRBJ1-1,.,TRBV12-3/TRBV12-4
TGTGCCAGCAGCTCCCGCCAACCGTCTCCCCAGCATTTT,CASSSRQPSPQHF,few,TRBJ1-5,.,TRBV27
TGCAGTGCTAGGCTCCGCGGGGCCTACGAGCAGTACTTC,CSARLRGAYEQYF,.,TRBJ2-7,.,TRBV20-1
TGTGCCAGCACCGGGGGGGCAGGGGCGGTCTCTGGGGCCAACGTCCTGACTTTC,CASTGGAGAVSGANVLTF,few,TRBJ2-6,TRBD2,TRBV27
TGCGCCAGCAGCCAACTGGGACGCCACTATGGCTACACCTTC,CASSQLGRHYGYTF,many,TRBJ1-2,.,TRBV4-1
TGTGCCAGCAGGCTACGGACAGGCTGGAACACTGAAGCTTTCTTT,CASRLRTGWNTEAFF,.,TRBJ1-1,TRBD1,TRBV12-3/TRBV12-4
TGTGCCAGCAGTTATACAGGGTCCTATGGCTACACCTTC,CASSYTGSYGYTF,.,TRBJ1-2,.,TRBV12-3/TRBV12-4
TGTGCCAGCAGCTTAGCGACCGCTGAAGCTTTCTTT,CASSLATAEAFF,.,TRBJ1-1,.,TRBV11-1
TGTGCCAGCAGCTTGACCAGTTTGAACTCTGGAAACACCATATATTTT,CASSLTSLNSGNTIYF,.,TRBJ1-3,.,TRBV7-2
TGCAGTGCTAGAGACGGGGGGATGCCCGGGGAGCTGTTTTTT,CSARDGGMPGELFF,many,TRBJ2-2,TRBD2,TRBV20-1
TGCGCCAGCAGCCACCGACTAGCGGGGGCACAAGAGACCCAGTACTTC,CASSHRLAGAQETQYF,many,TRBJ2-5,TRBD2,TRBV4-3
TGTGCCAGCAGCCCGGGTGGGGCAAGCACAGATACGCAGTATTTT,CASSPGGASTDTQYF,.,TRBJ2-3,.,TRBV9
TGTGCCTGGAGTCCGGGCGGGGGGCTCACTGAAGCTTTCTTT,CAWSPGGGLTEAFF,few,TRBJ1-1,.,TRBV30
TGTGCCATCACGACCGGGACCGCTTTCCACGAGCAGTACTTC,CAITTGTAFHEQYF,few,TRBJ2-7,.,TRBV7-9
TGCAGTGCTAAGGGGTTCGAAAGCACTGAAGCTTTCTTT,CSAKGFESTEAFF,.,TRBJ1-1,.,TRBV20-1
TGTGCCAGCAGCTCGCCCATGGGGCGAAAGAGCAATCAGCCCCAGCATTTT,CASSSPMGRKSNQPQHF,.,TRBJ1-5,.,TRBV7-9
TGCGCCAGCAGCCAAAGTAGGGGCTATGGCTACACCTTC,CASSQSRGYGYTF,.,TRBJ1-2,.,TRBV4-3
TGTGCCAGCAGGCCACTAGGATTCCGACAAGAGACCCAGTACTTC,CASRPLGFRQETQYF,.,TRBJ2-5,.,TRBV6-2/TRBV6-3
TGTGCCAGCACCTTTAAGGGGTCGAGGAGCGGGGGGATGAAAGAGACCCAGTACTTC,CASTFKGSRSGGMKETQYF,few,TRBJ2-5,TRBD2,TRBV7-8
TGTGCCAGCAGCCCCCCGGGACACCCTAACACTGAAGCTTTCTTT,CASSPPGHPNTEAFF,.,TRBJ1-1,.,TRBV5-6
TGTGCCAGCAGCTTACTCCACGACAGGGTCGGTTTCGGGGCCTACGAGCAGTACTTC,CASSLLHDRVGFGAYEQYF,.,TRBJ2-7,TRBD1,TRBV7-6
TGTGCCAGCAGCTCCTCCAAGTGGAACACTGAAGCTTTCTTT,CASSSSKWNTEAFF,few,TRBJ1-1,.,TRBV7-2